A selection of T cell receptor beta chains follows, all from one sample in a study of control samples from healthy donors and cancer patients. The repertoire was sequenced with immunoSEQ multiplex PCR; TCRdb's copy has only in-frame clones and lacks some. The repertoire holds around 130,000 clones, with 89% as singletons. The sequencing sample was made of blood. The receptors stem from a man aged 50 or older in good health. CDR3s include the opening cysteine and the closing phenylalanine or tryptophan. The order of the fields is J gene, V gene, CDR3 protein.

>TRBJ1-1|TRBV5-1
CASDVDGGKAFF
>TRBJ1-1|TRBV20-1
CSADAMVSFF
>TRBJ1-6|TRBV5-1
CASSFDRDSPLHF
>TRBJ1-2|TRBV27
CASRVNPGYGYTF
>TRBJ1-2|TRBV27
CASSPSPTGIYGYTF
>TRBJ1-6|TRBV5-1
CASSLGGRRLTPLHF
>TRBJ2-7|TRBV9
CASSVGSSIPYEQYF
>TRBJ2-5|TRBV7-6
CASSLLASGGKETQYF
>TRBJ2-3|TRBV6-5
CASGPSTDTQYF
>TRBJ1-2|TRBV29-1
CSARTQGGGYTF
>TRBJ1-2|TRBV15
CATSRVKGGNYGYTF
>TRBJ2-1|TRBV9
CASSVQGYNEQFF
>TRBJ1-2|TRBV9
CASSGGERYTF
>TRBJ1-6|TRBV6-5
CASSYLPGGGGPLHF
>TRBJ1-2|TRBV10-3
CAISPRGTGNYGYTF
>TRBJ2-3|TRBV30
CAWGGRGPDTQYF